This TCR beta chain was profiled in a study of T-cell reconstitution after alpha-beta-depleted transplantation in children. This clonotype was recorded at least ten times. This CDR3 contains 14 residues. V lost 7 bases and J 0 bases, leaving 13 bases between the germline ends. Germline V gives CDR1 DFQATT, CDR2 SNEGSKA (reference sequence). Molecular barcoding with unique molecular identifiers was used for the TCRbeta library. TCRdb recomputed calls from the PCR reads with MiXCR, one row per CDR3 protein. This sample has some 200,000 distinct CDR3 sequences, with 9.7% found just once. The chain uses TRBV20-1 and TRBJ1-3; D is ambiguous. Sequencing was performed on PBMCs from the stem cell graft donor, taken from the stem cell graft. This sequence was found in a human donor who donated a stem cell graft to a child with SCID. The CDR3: CSVDRANSGNTIYF. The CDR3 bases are TGCAGTGTCGACCGGGCCAACTCTGGAAACACCATATATTTT.